This T cell receptor (beta chain) was found in a study of long-term antiretroviral therapy in people with HIV. immunoSEQ v3.0 was run at survey level. It was about 35,000-50,000 T-cell genomes per sample that sequencing targeted. Measured with immunoSEQ multiplex PCR; TCRdb has only the in-frame clones, and not every one. Counted here are tens of thousands of clones, approximately 84% occurring once; the ten biggest clones make up about 4.6%. The CDR3 covers 13 residues. Germline V lookup: CDR1 SGHKS, CDR2 YYEKEE (reference sequence). Trimming removed 4 bases at V and 4 bases at J, with 9 bases between.

This clonotype originated in a woman aged 30 to 39 with HIV. This material consisted of unsorted PBMCs, taken approximately 2.9 years before starting antiretroviral therapy. The chain uses TRBV5-5 and TRBJ1-5, with no clear D. The CDR3: CASSRDGNQPQHF. CDR3 nucleotide sequence: TGTGCCAGCAGCCGTGACGGGAATCAGCCCCAGCATTTT.